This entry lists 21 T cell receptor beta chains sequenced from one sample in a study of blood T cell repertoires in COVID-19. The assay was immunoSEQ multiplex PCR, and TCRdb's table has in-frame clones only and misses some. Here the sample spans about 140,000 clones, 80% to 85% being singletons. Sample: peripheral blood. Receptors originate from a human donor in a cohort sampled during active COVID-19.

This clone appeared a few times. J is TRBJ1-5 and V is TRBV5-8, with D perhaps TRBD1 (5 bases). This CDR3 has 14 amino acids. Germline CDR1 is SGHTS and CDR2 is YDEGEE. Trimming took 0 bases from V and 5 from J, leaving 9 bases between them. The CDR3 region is CASSLARVYQPQHF. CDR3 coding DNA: TGTGCCAGCAGCTTGGCCAGGGTGTATCAGCCCCAGCATTTT.

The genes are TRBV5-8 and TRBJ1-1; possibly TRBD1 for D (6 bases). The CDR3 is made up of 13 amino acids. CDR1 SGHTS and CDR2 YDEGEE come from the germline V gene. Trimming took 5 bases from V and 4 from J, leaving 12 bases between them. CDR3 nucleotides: TGTGCCAGCAGTTCAGGGGTTCGCACTGAAGCTTTCTTT. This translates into CASSSGVRTEAFF.

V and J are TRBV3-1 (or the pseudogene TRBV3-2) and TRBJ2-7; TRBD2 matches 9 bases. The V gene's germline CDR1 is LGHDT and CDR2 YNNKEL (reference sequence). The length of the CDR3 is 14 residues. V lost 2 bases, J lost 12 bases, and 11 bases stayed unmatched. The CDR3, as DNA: TGTGCCAGCAGCCAAAGTCTAGCGGGGTCTTTGAGGTACTTC. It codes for CASSQSLAGSLRYF.

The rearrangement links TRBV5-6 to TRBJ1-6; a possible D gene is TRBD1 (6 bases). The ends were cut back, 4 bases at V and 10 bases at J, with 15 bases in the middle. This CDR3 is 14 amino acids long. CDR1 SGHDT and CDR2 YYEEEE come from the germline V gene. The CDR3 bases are TGTGCCAGCAGCCCCACCGCAGGGGAATCACCCCTCCACTTT. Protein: CASSPTAGESPLHF.

The CDR3: CASSLVSGYQETQYF. The CDR3 region has the DNA TGTGCCAGCAGCTTAGTTTCCGGGTACCAAGAGACCCAGTACTTC. The V and J genes are TRBV11-2 and TRBJ2-5; no reliable D call. Germline-derived CDR1 and CDR2 are SGHAT and FQNNGV. This CDR3 spans 15 amino acids. Trimming shortened V by 1 base and J by 0 bases, and 9 bases separated the two germline ends.

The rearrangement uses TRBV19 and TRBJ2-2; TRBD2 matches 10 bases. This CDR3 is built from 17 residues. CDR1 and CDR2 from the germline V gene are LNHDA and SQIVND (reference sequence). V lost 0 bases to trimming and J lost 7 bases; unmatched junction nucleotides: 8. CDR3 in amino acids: CASSIDRTSGRGGELFF. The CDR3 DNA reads TGTGCCAGTAGTATAGATCGGACTAGCGGACGGGGCGGGGAGCTGTTTTTT.

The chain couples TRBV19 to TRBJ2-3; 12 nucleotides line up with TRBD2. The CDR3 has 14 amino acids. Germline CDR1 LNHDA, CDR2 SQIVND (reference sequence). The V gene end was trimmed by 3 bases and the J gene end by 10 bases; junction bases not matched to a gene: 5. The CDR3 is CASSMGLAGIPQYF. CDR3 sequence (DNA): TGTGCCAGTAGTATGGGACTAGCGGGTATTCCGCAGTATTTT.

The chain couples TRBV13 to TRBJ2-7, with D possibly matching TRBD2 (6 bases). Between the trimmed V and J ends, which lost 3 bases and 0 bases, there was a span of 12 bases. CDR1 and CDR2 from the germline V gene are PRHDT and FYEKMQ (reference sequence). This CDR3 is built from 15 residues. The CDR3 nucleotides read TGTGCCAGCAGCTTCTCCGGGGGTATCTCCTACGAGCAGTACTTC. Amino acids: CASSFSGGISYEQYF.

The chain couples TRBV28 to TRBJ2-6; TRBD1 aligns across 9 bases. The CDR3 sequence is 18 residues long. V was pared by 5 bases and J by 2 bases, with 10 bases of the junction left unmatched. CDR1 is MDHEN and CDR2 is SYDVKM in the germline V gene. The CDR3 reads CASSGLRTGDTGANVLTF. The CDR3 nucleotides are TGTGCCAGCAGTGGCCTGCGGACAGGGGATACTGGGGCCAACGTCCTGACTTTC.

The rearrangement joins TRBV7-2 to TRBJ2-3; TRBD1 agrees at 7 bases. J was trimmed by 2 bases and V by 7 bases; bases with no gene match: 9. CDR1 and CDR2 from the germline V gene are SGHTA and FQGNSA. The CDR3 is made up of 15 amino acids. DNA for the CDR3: TGTGCCAGCAAAAGAGGGGGCAGAAACACAGATACGCAGTATTTT. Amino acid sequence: CASKRGGRNTDTQYF.

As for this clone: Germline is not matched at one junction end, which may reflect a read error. The CDR3 DNA follows: TGTGCTAGCAGCTTGTCGACAGGGGGGGAATACACCGGGGAGCTGTTTTTT. Encoded protein: CASSLSTGGEYTGELFF. The genes are TRBV7-7 and TRBJ2-2, with TRBD1 identical over 9 bases. There are 17 residues in the CDR3. Germline assignment: CDR1 SSHAT and CDR2 FNYEAQ (reference sequence).

CDR3 protein: CASSPGTDNQPQHF. The CDR3 region has the DNA TGTGCCAGCTCACCTGGGACAGATAATCAGCCCCAGCATTTT. The chain carries TRBV18 and TRBJ1-5; the match to TRBD1 covers 7 bases. CDR1 is KGHSH and CDR2 is LQKENI in the germline V gene. The CDR3 loop spans 14 amino acids. Losses at the gene ends were 3 bases for V and 4 bases for J; bases not matched to a gene: 3.

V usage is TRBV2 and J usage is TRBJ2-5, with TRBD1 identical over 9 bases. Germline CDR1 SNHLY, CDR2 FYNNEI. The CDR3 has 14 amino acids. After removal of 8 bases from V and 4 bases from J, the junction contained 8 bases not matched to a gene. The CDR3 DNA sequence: TGTGCCAGCTGGGGACAGGGCGGGGGAGAGACCCAGTACTTC. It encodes CASWGQGGGETQYF.

The CDR3 loop is CASRFSRGVPYEQYF. DNA of the CDR3: TGTGCAAGTCGCTTTTCGCGGGGGGTCCCCTACGAGCAGTACTTC. V gene TRBV12-2 combines with J gene TRBJ2-7; the DNA was not compared with TRBD2, the D call given in the table. TRBV12-2 is listed as a pseudogene. CDR3 length equals 15 residues.

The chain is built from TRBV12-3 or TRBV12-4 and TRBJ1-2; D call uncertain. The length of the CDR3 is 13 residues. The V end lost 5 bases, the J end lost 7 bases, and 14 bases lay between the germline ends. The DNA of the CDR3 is TGTGCCAGCAGTACCTCGGCGGACTCTGGCTACACCTTC. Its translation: CASSTSADSGYTF.

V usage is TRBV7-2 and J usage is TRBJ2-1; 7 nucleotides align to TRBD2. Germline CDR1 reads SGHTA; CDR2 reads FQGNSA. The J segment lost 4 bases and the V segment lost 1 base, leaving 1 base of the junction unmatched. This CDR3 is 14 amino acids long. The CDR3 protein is CASSLGGRYNEQFF. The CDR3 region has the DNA TGTGCCAGCAGCTTAGGCGGGAGATACAATGAGCAGTTCTTC.

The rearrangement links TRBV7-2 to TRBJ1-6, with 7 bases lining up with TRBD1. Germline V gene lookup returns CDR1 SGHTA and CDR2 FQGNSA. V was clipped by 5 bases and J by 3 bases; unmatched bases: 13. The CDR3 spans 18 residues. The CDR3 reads CASSIQSLGQVYNSPLHF. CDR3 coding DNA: TGTGCCAGCAGCATACAATCCTTAGGACAGGTCTATAATTCACCCCTCCACTTT.

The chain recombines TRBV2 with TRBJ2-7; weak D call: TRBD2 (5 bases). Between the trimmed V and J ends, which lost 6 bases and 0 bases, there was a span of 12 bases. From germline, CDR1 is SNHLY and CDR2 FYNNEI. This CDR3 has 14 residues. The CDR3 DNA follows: TGTGCCAGCAGGAGGGTGACCGACTCCTACGAGCAGTACTTC. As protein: CASRRVTDSYEQYF.

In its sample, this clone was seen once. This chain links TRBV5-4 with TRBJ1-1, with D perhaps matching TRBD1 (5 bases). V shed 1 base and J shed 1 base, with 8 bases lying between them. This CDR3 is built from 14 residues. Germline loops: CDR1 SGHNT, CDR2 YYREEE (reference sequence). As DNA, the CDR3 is TGTGCCAGCAGCTTGCAAACAGGGAACACTGAAGCTTTCTTT. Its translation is CASSLQTGNTEAFF.

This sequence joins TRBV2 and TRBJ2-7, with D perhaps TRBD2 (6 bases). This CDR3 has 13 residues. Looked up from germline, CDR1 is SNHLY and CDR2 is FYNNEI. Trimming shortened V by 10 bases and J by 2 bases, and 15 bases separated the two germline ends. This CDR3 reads CANRAGLAYEQYF. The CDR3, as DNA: TGTGCCAACCGAGCGGGCCTAGCCTACGAGCAGTACTTC.

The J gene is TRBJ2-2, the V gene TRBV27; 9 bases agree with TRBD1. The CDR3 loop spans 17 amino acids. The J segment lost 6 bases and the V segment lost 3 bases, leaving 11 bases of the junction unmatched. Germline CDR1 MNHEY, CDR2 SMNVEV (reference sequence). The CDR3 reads CASSFLTGTGFSGELFF. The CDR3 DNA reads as TGTGCCAGCAGTTTTTTAACAGGGACAGGGTTTTCCGGGGAGCTGTTTTTT.